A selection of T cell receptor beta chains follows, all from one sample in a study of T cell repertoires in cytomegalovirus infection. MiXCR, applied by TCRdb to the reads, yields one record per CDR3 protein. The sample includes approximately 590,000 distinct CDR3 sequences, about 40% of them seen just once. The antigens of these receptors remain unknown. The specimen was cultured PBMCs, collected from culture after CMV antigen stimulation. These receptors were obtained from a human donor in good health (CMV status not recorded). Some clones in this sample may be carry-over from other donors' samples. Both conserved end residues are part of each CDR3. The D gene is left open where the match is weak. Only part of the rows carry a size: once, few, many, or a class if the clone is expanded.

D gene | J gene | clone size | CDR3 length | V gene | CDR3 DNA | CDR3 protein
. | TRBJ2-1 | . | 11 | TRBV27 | TGTGCCAGCATCTTCGGCAATGAGCAGTTCTTC | CASIFGNEQFF
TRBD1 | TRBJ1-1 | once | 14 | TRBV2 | TGTGCCAGCGAACAGGGGGCGATTGGTACTGAAGCTTTCTTT | CASEQGAIGTEAFF
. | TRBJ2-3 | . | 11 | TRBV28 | TGTGCCAGCAAGGGCACCGAACGCGAGTATTTT | CASKGTEREYF
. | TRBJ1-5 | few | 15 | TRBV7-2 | TGTGCCAGCAGCAGCCCTCCCTCGGGGAATCAGCCCCAGCATTTT | CASSSPPSGNQPQHF
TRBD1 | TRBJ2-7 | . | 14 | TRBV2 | TGTGCCAGCAGTCAGACAGGGGGGGACTACGAGCAGTACTTC | CASSQTGGDYEQYF
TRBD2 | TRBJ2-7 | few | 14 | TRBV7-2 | TGTGCCAGCAGCGCTACTAGCGGGAGATACGAGCAGTACTTC | CASSATSGRYEQYF
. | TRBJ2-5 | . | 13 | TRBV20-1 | TGCAGTACGTTGGACACAGGTCAAGAGACCCAGTACTTC | CSTLDTGQETQYF
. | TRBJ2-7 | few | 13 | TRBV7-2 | TGTGCCAGCAGCGTGTCTGATACCTACGAGCAGTACTTC | CASSVSDTYEQYF
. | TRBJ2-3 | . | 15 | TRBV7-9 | TGTGCCAGCAGCCTGGATAGGGGACTCCGGGACGATGCAGATTTT | CASSLDRGLRDDADF
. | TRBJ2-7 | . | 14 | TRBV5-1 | TGCGCCAGCAGCCCACGGACGGGGGCGGACGAGCAGTACTTT | CASSPRTGADEQYF
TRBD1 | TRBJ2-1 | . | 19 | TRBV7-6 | TGTGCCAGCAGCTTAGAGAGTCTCGGGGGGACAGGGGCGCGCAATGAGCAGTTCTTC | CASSLESLGGTGARNEQFF
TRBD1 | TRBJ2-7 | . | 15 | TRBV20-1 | TGCAGTGCTAGCAGCCCCCGGACAGGGGACTTAGAGCAGTACTTC | CSASSPRTGDLEQYF
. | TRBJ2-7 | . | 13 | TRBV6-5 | TGTGCCAGCAGACAAACCGACTTTTACGAGCAGTACTTC | CASRQTDFYEQYF
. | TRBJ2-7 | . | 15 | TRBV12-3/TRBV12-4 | TGTGCCAGCAGTTTAGATGGTGACCCTAGCTACGAGCAGTACTTC | CASSLDGDPSYEQYF
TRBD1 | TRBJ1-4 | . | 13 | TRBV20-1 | TGCAGTGCTAGAGCGACAGGGGGAGAAAAACTGTTTTTT | CSARATGGEKLFF
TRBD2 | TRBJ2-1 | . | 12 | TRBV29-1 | TGCAGCGTCAGGACTAGCGGCGCTGAGCAGTTCTTC | CSVRTSGAEQFF
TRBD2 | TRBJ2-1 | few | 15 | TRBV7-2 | TGTGCCAGCAGCTTCGGACTAGCCTCGTTGGATGAGCAGTTCTTC | CASSFGLASLDEQFF
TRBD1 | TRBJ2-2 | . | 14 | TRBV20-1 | TGCAGTGCCCAGGACAGGAGTGGGACCGGGGAGCTGTTTTTT | CSAQDRSGTGELFF